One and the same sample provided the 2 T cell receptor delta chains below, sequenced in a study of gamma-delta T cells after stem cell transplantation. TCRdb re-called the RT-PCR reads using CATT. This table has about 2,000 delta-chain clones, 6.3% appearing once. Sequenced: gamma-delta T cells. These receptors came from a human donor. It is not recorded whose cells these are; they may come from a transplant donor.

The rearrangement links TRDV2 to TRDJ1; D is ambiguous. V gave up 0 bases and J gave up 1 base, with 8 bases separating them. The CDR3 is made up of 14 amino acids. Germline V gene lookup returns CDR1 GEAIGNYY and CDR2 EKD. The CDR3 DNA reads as TGTGCCTGTGACACCGTACCCCCCACCGATAAACTCATCTTT. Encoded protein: CACDTVPPTDKLIF.

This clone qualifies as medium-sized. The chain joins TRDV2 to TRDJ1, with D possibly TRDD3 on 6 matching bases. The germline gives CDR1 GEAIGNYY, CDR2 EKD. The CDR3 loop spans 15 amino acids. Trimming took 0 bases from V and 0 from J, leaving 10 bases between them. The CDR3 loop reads CACDTLGLNTDKLIF. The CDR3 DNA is TGTGCCTGTGACACCCTGGGGCTAAACACCGATAAACTCATCTTT.